This T cell receptor (beta chain) was observed in a study of patients and donors after allogeneic stem cell transplantation. This clonotype was seen repeatedly, ten times or more. The CDR3 is 13 amino acids. CDR1 and CDR2 from the germline V gene are SNHLY and FYNNEI. The V gene lost 2 bases and the J gene lost 2 bases, with 7 bases spanning the gap. Using its own MiXCR run on the RT-PCR reads, TCRdb lists one record per CDR3 protein. The repertoire holds 30,000 or so distinct CDR3 sequences, around 7% seen once, with nearly 35% in the top ten. The source material was blood, either unsorted or a sorted T cell fraction (not recorded which). J is TRBJ2-7 and V is TRBV2; D gene ambiguous. The receptor was derived from a human donor who was either an allogeneic HSCT recipient or a stem cell or donor lymphocyte infusion donor (not recorded which). It is not recorded whose cells these are; they may come from a transplant donor. CDR3 in amino acids: CASSETAPYEQYF. For the CDR3, the DNA is TGTGCCAGCAGTGAAACCGCACCCTACGAGCAGTACTTC.